Following are 8 T cell receptor beta chains from one sample sequenced in a study of vaccination and CD4 T cells after COVID-19. Treatment in this sample: 10-day PBMC culture with coronavirus spike peptide pools or control peptides (ViraFEST assay). With the Oncomine TCR Beta short-read assay, DNA from cultured CD4+ T cells was sequenced. MiXCR was run by TCRdb on the PCR reads, yielding one entry per CDR3 protein. Among 15,000 to 20,000 distinct CDR3 sequences, around 30% were seen once, and the ten largest hold about 15%. The antigens for these receptors are not known. Specimen: cultured CD4+ T cells from blood. All receptors derive from a human donor with COVID-19.

The chain joins TRBV10-2 to TRBJ2-2; TRBD1 might be the D (6 bases). Germline loops: CDR1 WSHSY, CDR2 SAAADI. This CDR3 region has 14 residues. The V end lost 3 bases, the J end lost 2 bases, and 7 bases lay between the germline ends. In nucleotides, the CDR3 is TGCGCCAGCAGTGAAGGGGGTAACACCGGGGAGCTGTTTTTT. Its translation is CASSEGGNTGELFF.

The CDR3 loop is CASSWGVGDNQPQHF. The CDR3 nucleotides read TGTGCCAGCAGCTGGGGGGTCGGGGACAATCAGCCCCAGCATTTT. The chain has TRBV11-1 and TRBJ1-5; D is possibly TRBD1 (5 bases). V lost 4 bases, J lost 3 bases, and 13 bases lay in between. The CDR3 loop spans 15 amino acids. Germline V gene sequence: CDR1 SGHAT, CDR2 FQDESV (reference sequence). The entire variable domain, with the rest obtained from reference TRBV11-1 and TRBJ1-5, is as follows: EAEVAQSPRYKITEKSQAVAFWCDPISGHATLYWYRQILGQGPELLVQFQDESVVDDSQLPKDRFSAERLKGVDSTLKIQPAELGDSAMYLCASSWGVGDNQPQHFGDGTRLSIL.

The rearrangement joins TRBV2 to TRBJ2-7; D remains ambiguous. V shed 4 bases and J shed 4 bases, with 2 bases lying between them. Germline V gives CDR1 SNHLY, CDR2 FYNNEI. The CDR3 runs to 10 residues. Written as DNA, the CDR3 is TGTGCCAGCAGTGTGTACGAGCAGTACTTC. Its translation: CASSVYEQYF. Looking up the rest from reference TRBV2 and TRBJ2-7 gives the full variable domain: EPEVTQTPSHQVTQMGQEVILRCVPISNHLYFYWYRQILGQKVEFLVSFYNNEISEKSEIFDDQFSVERPDGSNFTLKIRSTKLEDSAMYFCASSVYEQYFGPGTRLTVT.

The chain has TRBV30 and TRBJ1-6; D is perhaps TRBD1 (5 bases). The V gene's germline CDR1 is GTSNPN and CDR2 SVGIG (reference sequence). Trimming removed 3 bases at V and 6 bases at J, with 12 bases between. This CDR3 has 14 amino acids. The CDR3 DNA reads TGTGCCTGGAGCACTGACAGAGTTAATTCACCCCTCCACTTT. It yields the protein CAWSTDRVNSPLHF.

This clonotype was counted a few times. The V call is TRBV19, the J call TRBJ2-5; no clear D. V lost 0 bases and J 5 bases, leaving 7 bases between the germline ends. This CDR3 comprises 13 residues. Germline loops: CDR1 LNHDA, CDR2 SQIVND (reference sequence). CDR3 amino acids: CASSIDGSETQYF. In nucleotides, the CDR3 is TGTGCCAGTAGTATAGATGGCTCCGAGACCCAGTACTTC.

CDR3 bases: TGTGCCAGCAGTAAAGAGGGGAGCGGGGGACAATTTCACGGGGAGCTGTTTTTT. It yields the protein CASSKEGSGGQFHGELFF. The rearrangement uses TRBV2 and TRBJ2-2; 8 bases match TRBD2. The length of the CDR3 is 18 residues. Germline CDR1 reads SNHLY; CDR2 reads FYNNEI. V lost 5 bases and J lost 7; bases outside the gene matches: 18. The full variable domain, with the rest looked up from reference TRBV2 and TRBJ2-2, is EPEVTQTPSHQVTQMGQEVILRCVPISNHLYFYWYRQILGQKVEFLVSFYNNEISEKSEIFDDQFSVERPDGSNFTLKIRSTKLEDSAMYFCASSKEGSGGQFHGELFFGEGSRLTVL.

The genes are TRBV10-1 and TRBJ2-2, with a possible D match to TRBD2 (6 bases). Germline V gene lookup returns CDR1 WNHNN and CDR2 SYGVQD (reference sequence). This CDR3 is built from 14 residues. V dropped 3 bases and J dropped 7 bases, with 12 bases sitting between them. CDR3 sequence reads: CASSETGVGGELFF. In nucleotides, the CDR3 is TGCGCCAGCAGTGAAACGGGGGTCGGCGGGGAGCTGTTTTTT.

The J gene is TRBJ1-6, the V gene TRBV6-1, with D perhaps TRBD1 (6 bases). From germline, CDR1 is MNHNS and CDR2 SASEGT. V lost 6 bases and J lost 2, with 14 bases in between. The CDR3 is 16 residues long. In nucleotides, the CDR3 is TGTGCCAGCAGCCGCGAAGGGGGAGCCTATAATTCACCCCTCCACTTT. It specifies CASSREGGAYNSPLHF.